Listed below are T cell receptor beta chains from one sample, sequenced in a study of T cell responses to AZD1222 COVID-19 vaccine. Only in-frame clones appear in the TCRdb table, and some are missing; sequencing was by immunoSEQ multiplex PCR. The sample consists of around 130,000 clones, 91% of them appearing once. The source material was peripheral blood, sampled 28 days after the second dose of the MenACWY control vaccine. The source is an adult who received the MenACWY meningococcal vaccine as a control. The CDR3 runs from the conserved cysteine through the conserved F or W. D genes are given only for firm matches. The size entry is marked missing in some rows and otherwise reads once, few, many or a size class.

d_call,v_call,j_call,clone_size,cdr3_aa,cdr3_nt
TRBD2,TRBV7-7,TRBJ2-2,.,CASSFDGAGRAGELFF,TGTGCCAGCAGCTTTGACGGGGCAGGGAGGGCCGGGGAGCTGTTTTTT
.,TRBV24-1,TRBJ2-1,.,CATSDWASGVVNEQFF,TGTGCCACCAGTGATTGGGCCAGCGGAGTTGTGAATGAGCAGTTCTTC
TRBD2,TRBV29-1,TRBJ2-7,.,CSVVPSGGYEQYF,TGCAGCGTTGTCCCTAGCGGGGGCTACGAGCAGTACTTC
.,TRBV5-8,TRBJ1-5,.,CASSLGWDSNQPQHF,TGTGCCAGCAGCTTGGGGTGGGACAGCAATCAGCCCCAGCATTTT
.,TRBV4-3,TRBJ1-6,.,CASSQDTGRDSPLHF,TGCGCCAGCAGCCAAGATACGGGACGGGATTCACCCCTCCACTTT
.,TRBV4-1,TRBJ2-2,.,CASSQDNHDSTNTGELFF,TGCGCCAGCAGCCAAGATAACCATGACAGTACGAACACCGGGGAGCTGTTTTTT
.,TRBV11-2,TRBJ1-2,.,CASSFSGESGYGYTF,TGTGCCAGCAGCTTTTCCGGGGAATCGGGCTATGGCTACACCTTC
TRBD1,TRBV19,TRBJ1-3,.,CASKQRGDSSRNTIYF,TGTGCCAGTAAACAACGGGGGGACAGTTCTAGAAACACCATATATTTT
.,TRBV20-1,TRBJ1-1,.,CSARGRAAFF,TGCAGTGCCCGTGGCAGGGCTGCTTTCTTT
TRBD2,TRBV5-1,TRBJ2-7,.,CASSLRGRGGYEQYF,TGCGCCAGCAGCTTGAGGGGACGCGGGGGCTACGAGCAGTACTTC
.,TRBV18,TRBJ2-7,few,CASSPPHGGGEQYF,TGTGCCAGCTCACCACCGCATGGGGGAGGCGAGCAGTACTTC
TRBD2,TRBV13,TRBJ2-3,once,CASSLTSGRIRTDTQYF,TGTGCCAGCAGCTTAACTAGCGGGAGGATCCGCACAGATACGCAGTATTTT
TRBD2,TRBV5-1,TRBJ2-7,.,CASSFGEGSGEQYF,TGCGCCAGCAGCTTTGGGGAGGGGTCCGGGGAGCAGTACTTC
.,TRBV21-1,TRBJ2-1,.,CASSNGTSGKNEQFF,TGTGCCAGCAGCAATGGGACTAGCGGGAAAAATGAGCAGTTCTTC
.,TRBV28,TRBJ2-1,.,CASSFRDNEQFF,TGTGCCAGCAGTTTTCGGGATAACGAGCAGTTCTTC
.,TRBV12-3/TRBV12-4,TRBJ1-1,.,CASSWERYTEAFF,TGTGCCAGCAGTTGGGAGCGGTACACTGAAGCTTTCTTT
TRBD1,TRBV6-4,TRBJ1-1,.,CASSAQPGQGGQNTEAFF,TGTGCCAGCAGTGCGCAACCGGGACAGGGGGGTCAGAACACTGAAGCTTTCTTT
.,TRBV5-6,TRBJ1-2,.,CASSLMETGYTF,TGTGCCAGCAGCTTGATGGAGACCGGCTACACCTTC
.,TRBV7-2,TRBJ2-1,few,CASSLGQPSYNEQFF,TGTGCCAGCAGCTTAGGACAGCCCTCCTACAATGAGCAGTTCTTC
TRBD1,TRBV12-3/TRBV12-4,TRBJ2-2,.,CASRIRGHGELFF,TGTGCCAGCAGGATTAGGGGGCACGGGGAGCTGTTTTTT
.,TRBV29-1,TRBJ2-3,.,CSVGGAGSTDTQYF,TGCAGCGTTGGTGGAGCGGGCAGCACAGATACGCAGTATTTT
TRBD1,TRBV25-1,TRBJ2-7,.,CASSETGEGYEQYF,TGTGCCAGCAGTGAAACAGGGGAAGGATACGAGCAGTACTTC
.,TRBV28,TRBJ2-1,.,CASSPESVSYNEQFF,TGTGCCAGCAGTCCCGAATCTGTCTCCTACAATGAGCAGTTCTTC
TRBD1,TRBV6-5,TRBJ1-5,.,CASSYRTGGNQPQHF,TGTGCCAGCAGTTATCGGACAGGGGGCAATCAGCCCCAGCATTTT
.,TRBV12-5,TRBJ1-2,.,CASGQGPNYGYTF,TGTGCTAGTGGGCAGGGGCCCAACTATGGCTACACCTTC
.,TRBV28,TRBJ2-1,.,CASLSNTGQFF,TGTGCCAGTCTGTCAAACACCGGGCAGTTCTTC
.,TRBV28,TRBJ2-5,.,CASSLPDGYQETQYF,TGTGCCAGCAGCCTCCCTGACGGGTACCAAGAGACCCAGTACTTC
.,TRBV5-6,TRBJ2-1,.,CASSLVRVSSNEQFF,TGTGCCAGCAGCTTGGTCAGGGTATCAAGTAATGAGCAGTTCTTC
TRBD1,TRBV2,TRBJ2-7,.,CASTWTGGGEQYF,TGTGCCAGCACTTGGACAGGGGGCGGCGAGCAGTACTTC
.,TRBV7-9,TRBJ2-3,once,CASSDTGTGTDTQYF,TGTGCCAGCAGCGACACAGGGACGGGCACAGATACGCAGTATTTT
.,TRBV28,TRBJ1-5,.,CASSPGGVLGQPQHF,TGTGCCAGCAGTCCTGGGGGGGTTTTAGGGCAGCCCCAGCATTTT
TRBD1,TRBV27,TRBJ1-1,.,CASSFRTGVMNTEAFF,TGTGCCAGCAGTTTCCGGACAGGGGTGATGAACACTGAAGCTTTCTTT
TRBD1,TRBV7-3,TRBJ2-7,once,CASSLTSGQGYEQYF,TGTGCCAGCAGTCTCACCAGCGGACAGGGCTACGAGCAGTACTTC
.,TRBV10-3,TRBJ1-5,.,CAISESSVSNQPQHF,TGTGCCATCAGTGAGTCTTCAGTTAGCAATCAGCCCCAGCATTTT
.,TRBV9,TRBJ2-5,once,CASSVTPGNQETQYF,TGTGCCAGCAGCGTCACACCGGGGAATCAAGAGACCCAGTACTTC
.,TRBV19,TRBJ1-1,.,CASSNQGRSNTEAFF,TGTGCCAGTAGTAATCAGGGCAGATCGAACACTGAAGCTTTCTTT
.,TRBV7-3,TRBJ2-3,once,CASSTGEGTDTQYF,TGTGCCAGCAGCACGGGGGAGGGCACAGATACGCAGTATTTT
TRBD2,TRBV19,TRBJ2-7,.,CASSETSGVFSEQYF,TGTGCCAGTAGTGAAACTAGCGGGGTTTTTAGCGAGCAGTACTTC